This T cell receptor beta chain was sequenced in a study of shared clonotypes between healthy human individuals (TCRdb year 2020). At the level of the whole study: The cohort included three men and two women between 18 and 49 years of age. For each donor, CD4 naive and CD4 memory were each run on three plates, CD8 naive on two plates, and CD8 memory on one plate. Different laboratories and diverse techniques were used to prepare libraries and sequence TCR repertoires, to increase sequencing depth and limit assay-specific biases. Leukapheresis yielded between about 0.9 and 8.9 billion PBMCs per donor. The study deeply sequenced blood TCR repertoires of five healthy adults to estimate repertoire size and the extent of clonotype sharing between individuals.

The donors were healthy, HIV-negative adults who had no recently reported acute infections or vaccinations. Only Caucasian adults living in Nashville, Tennessee, USA were represented among the donors. CD4+ T cells were enriched by magnetic negative selection, after which naive cells were positively selected on CD45RA and the negative fraction was taken as the memory subset. Blood was collected by leukapheresis, and PBMCs were isolated by Ficoll-Histopaque density gradient centrifugation and then cryopreserved in liquid nitrogen vapor phase. Analytical flow cytometry was used to check the purity and quantity of every magnetically sorted T cell population. Each sorted fraction had its genomic DNA isolated and then quantified by UV absorbance on a Nanodrop 2000c. Using the deep immunoSEQ assay, multiplex PCR amplified TCR CDR3 regions from genomic DNA. Extracted genomic DNA from each cell subset was spread evenly across all wells of several immunoSEQ 96-well plates, with each plate serving as a replicate. For sorted subsets, each replicate PCR was loaded with roughly 200 ng genomic DNA, equivalent to 25,000 to 35,000 T cell genomes. Purified libraries were quantified with a Qubit 3.0 fluorometer, sized on a Bioanalyzer 2100, and re-quantified with the KAPA Library Quantification kit. A separate single-read 150-cycle Illumina NextSeq 550 flow cell was used to sequence each immunoSEQ 96-well plate. As for the authors' bioinformatics: Because the immunoSEQ output held only junctional sequences and lacked quality scores, the filtering could not match the filtering applied to full-length reads. To assign V/J genes and CDR3, sequences were annotated using PyIR, a Python wrapper for IgBLAST v1.9, with IMGT germline references. Reads with weak V/J assignments (E-value above 1e-6), missing CDR3, stop codons, out-of-frame junctions, or ambiguous translated residues were removed. V3J clonotypes were defined by identical inferred V gene, J gene, and CDR3 amino acid sequence. Percentage overlap between repertoires was calculated by dividing the number of shared unique clonotypes by the size of the smaller repertoire. Repertoire richness was assessed with RTK rarefaction, the Chao1 estimator, and Recon v2.1 estimates of unobserved clonotypes. Generation probabilities for all TCRbeta clonotypes obtained by the gDNA method from a handful of donors were computed using OLGA. In TCRdb, the immuneACCESS table is reduced to in-frame sequences with V and J assigned. These tables do not hold every clone; where another copy was compared, an unresolved V gene accounts for under half, and the others remain unexplained. The V and J calls and the clone size are those of that table, but D and trimming were determined from the DNA. The sample includes approximately 1.5 million clones, with about 98% observed a single time. The ten largest clones take up around 0.45% of the sample.

Of note for this clone: Its cognate antigen has yet to be identified. No base-level quality is on record; no much larger clone is a single base apart.

The V and J ends are trimmed by 0 bases and 5 bases, leaving 17 bases between them. From the cysteine through the phenylalanine, the CDR3 covers 16 amino acids. Here the CDR3 DNA is all that survives: 48 bases in frame from base 1. Via the germline V gene, CDR1 is MGHRA and CDR2 YSYEKL. The study at large found these results: Based on pairwise subsampling, the degree of clonotype sharing among donors was expected to be affected by sequencing depth. Sampling was restricted to blood, and TCR repertoires in tissue are likely to differ from TCR repertoires in blood. The genetic and exposure-history diversity represented was limited by the small number of donors. When several donors were compared, the shared fraction of clonotypes was around 4.6% for naive CD4, approximately 3.3% for naive CD8, 2% to 2.5% for memory CD4, and about 0.36% for memory CD8. Larger estimated clonotype richness was generally found for naive subsets than for memory subsets. Higher generation probabilities were observed for clonotypes shared by all four sorted-subset donors than for non-shared clonotypes. Even with the large sequencing depth, rarefaction of the sorted-subset datasets indicated that sequencing was incomplete.

This clonotype originated in a man aged 30 to 45 in good health. The chain is made from TRBV4-1 and TRBJ2-7; possibly the D gene is TRBD1, per 5 matching bases. The material sequenced was naive CD4+ T cells sorted from blood. The cell subset or site label for this specimen denotes: CD45RA+ positively selected. At the DNA level, the sequence is TGCGCCAGCAGCCAAGAAGGTGGCGCTAGGGGCCACGAGCAGTACTTC. This is translated as CASSQEGGARGHEQYF.